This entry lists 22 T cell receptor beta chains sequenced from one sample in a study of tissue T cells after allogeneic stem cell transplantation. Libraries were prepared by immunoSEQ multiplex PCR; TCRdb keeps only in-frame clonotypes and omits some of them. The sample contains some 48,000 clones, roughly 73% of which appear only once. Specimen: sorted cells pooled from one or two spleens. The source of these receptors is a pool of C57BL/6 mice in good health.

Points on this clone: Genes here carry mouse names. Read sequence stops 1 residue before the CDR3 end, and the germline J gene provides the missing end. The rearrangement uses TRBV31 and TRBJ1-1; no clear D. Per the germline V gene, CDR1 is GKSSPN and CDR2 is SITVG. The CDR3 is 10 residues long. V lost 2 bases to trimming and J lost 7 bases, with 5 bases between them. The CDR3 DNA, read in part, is TGTGCCTGGAGTTGGGGAGAAGTCTTC. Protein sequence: CAWSWGEVF. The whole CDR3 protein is CAWSWGEVFF.

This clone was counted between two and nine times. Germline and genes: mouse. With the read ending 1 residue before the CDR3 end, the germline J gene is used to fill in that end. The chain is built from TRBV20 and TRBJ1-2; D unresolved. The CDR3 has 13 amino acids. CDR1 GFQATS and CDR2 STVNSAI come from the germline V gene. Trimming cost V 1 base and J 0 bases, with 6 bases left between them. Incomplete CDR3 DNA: TGTGGTGCTAGGGCGGTCGCAAACTCCGACTACACC. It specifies CGARAVANSDYT. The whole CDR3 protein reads CGARAVANSDYTF.

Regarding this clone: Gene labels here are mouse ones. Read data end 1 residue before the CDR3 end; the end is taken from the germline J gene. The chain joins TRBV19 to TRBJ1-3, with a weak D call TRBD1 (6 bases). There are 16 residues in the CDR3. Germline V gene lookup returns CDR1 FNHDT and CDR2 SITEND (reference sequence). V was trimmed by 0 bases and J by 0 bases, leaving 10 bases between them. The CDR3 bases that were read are TGTGCCAGCAGTATAGTGGGGACAAATTCTGGAAATACGCTCTAT. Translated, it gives CASSIVGTNSGNTLY. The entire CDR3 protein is CASSIVGTNSGNTLYF.

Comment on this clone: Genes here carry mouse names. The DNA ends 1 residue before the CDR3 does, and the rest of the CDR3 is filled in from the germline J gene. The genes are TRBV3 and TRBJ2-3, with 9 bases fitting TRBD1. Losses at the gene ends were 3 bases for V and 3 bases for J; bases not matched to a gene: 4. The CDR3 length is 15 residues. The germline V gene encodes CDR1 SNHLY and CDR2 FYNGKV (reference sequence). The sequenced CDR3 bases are TGTGCCAGCAGCTTGGGACAGGGAAGGGCAGAAACGCTGTAT. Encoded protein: CASSLGQGRAETLY. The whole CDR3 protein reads CASSLGQGRAETLYF.

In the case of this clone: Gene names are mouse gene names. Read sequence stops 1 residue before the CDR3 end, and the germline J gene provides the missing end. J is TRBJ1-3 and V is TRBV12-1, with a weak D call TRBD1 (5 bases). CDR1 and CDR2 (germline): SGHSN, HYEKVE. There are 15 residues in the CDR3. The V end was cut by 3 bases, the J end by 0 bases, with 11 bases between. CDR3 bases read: TGTGCCAGCTCTTATAAGGGGAATTCTGGAAATACGCTCTAT. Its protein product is CASSYKGNSGNTLY. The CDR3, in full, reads CASSYKGNSGNTLYF.

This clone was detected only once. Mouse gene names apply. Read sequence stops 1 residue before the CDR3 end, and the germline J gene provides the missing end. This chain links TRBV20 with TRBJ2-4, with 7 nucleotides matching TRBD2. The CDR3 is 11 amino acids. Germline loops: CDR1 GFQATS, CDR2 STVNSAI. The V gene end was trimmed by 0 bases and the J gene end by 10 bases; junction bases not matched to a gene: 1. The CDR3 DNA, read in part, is TGTGGTGCTAGGGATTGGGGGGCCTTGTAC. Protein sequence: CGARDWGALY. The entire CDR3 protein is CGARDWGALYF.

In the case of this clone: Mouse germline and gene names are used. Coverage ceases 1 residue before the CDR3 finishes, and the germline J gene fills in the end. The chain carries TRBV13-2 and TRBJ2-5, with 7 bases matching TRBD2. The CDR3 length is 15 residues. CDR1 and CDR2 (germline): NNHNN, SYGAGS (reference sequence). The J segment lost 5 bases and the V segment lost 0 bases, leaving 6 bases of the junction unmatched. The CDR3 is CASGDAWGEGDTQYF. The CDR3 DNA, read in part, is TGTGCCAGCGGTGATGCATGGGGGGAGGGAGACACCCAGTAC.

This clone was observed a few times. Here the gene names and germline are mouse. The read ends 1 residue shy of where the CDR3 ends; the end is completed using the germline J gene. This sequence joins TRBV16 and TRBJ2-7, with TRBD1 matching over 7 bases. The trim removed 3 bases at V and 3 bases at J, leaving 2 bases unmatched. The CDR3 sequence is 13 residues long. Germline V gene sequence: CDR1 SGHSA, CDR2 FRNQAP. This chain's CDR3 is CASSLSGGYEQYF. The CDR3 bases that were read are TGTGCAAGCAGCTTGTCAGGGGGCTATGAACAGTAC.

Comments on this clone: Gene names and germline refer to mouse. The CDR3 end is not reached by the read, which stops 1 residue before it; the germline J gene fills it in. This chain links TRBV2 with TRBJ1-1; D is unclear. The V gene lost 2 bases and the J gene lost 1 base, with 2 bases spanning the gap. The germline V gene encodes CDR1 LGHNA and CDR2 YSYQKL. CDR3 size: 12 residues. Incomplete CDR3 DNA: TGTGCCAGCAGCCAAAAAAACACAGAAGTCTTC. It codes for CASSQKNTEVF. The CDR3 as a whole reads CASSQKNTEVFF.

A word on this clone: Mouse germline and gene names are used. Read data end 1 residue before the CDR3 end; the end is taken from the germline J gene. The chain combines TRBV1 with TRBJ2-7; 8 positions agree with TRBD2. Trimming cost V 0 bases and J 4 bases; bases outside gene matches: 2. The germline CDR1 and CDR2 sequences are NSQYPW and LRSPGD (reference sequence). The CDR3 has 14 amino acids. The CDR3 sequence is CTCSADWGAYEQYF. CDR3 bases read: TGCACCTGCAGTGCAGACTGGGGGGCGTATGAACAGTAC.

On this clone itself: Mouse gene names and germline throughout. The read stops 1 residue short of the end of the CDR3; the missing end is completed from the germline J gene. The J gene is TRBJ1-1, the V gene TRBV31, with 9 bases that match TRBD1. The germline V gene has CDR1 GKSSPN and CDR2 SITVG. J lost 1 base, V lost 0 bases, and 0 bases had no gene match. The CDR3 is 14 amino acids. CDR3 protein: CAWSLDRGNTEVFF. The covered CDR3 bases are TGTGCCTGGAGTCTGGACAGGGGGAACACAGAAGTCTTC.

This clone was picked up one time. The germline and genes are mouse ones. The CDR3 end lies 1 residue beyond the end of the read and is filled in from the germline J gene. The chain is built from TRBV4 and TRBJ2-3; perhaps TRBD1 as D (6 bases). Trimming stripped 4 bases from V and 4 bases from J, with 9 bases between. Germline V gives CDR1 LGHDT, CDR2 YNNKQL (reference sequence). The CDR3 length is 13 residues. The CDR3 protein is CASSSTGTETLYF. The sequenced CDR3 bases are TGTGCCAGCAGCTCAACAGGGACAGAAACGCTGTAT.

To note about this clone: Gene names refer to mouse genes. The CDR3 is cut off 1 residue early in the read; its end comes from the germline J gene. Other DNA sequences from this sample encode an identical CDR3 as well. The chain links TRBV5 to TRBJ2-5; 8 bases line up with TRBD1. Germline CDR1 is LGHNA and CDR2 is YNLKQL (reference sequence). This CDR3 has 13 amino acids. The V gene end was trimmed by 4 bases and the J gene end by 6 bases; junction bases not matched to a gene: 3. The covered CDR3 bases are TGTGCCAGCAGCCCCCGGGACAGGGACACCCAGTAC. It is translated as CASSPRDRDTQY. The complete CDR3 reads CASSPRDRDTQYF.

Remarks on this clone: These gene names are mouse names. Incomplete CDR3 DNA: TGTGCCTGGAGTCCGGGACCTAACAACCAGGCTCCGCTT. Encoded protein: CAWSPGPNNQAPL. From start to end, the CDR3 is CAWSPGPNNQAPLF. The chain employs TRBV31 and TRBJ1-5, with D maybe TRBD1 (5 bases). Read coverage stops 1 residue before the CDR3 terminus; the germline J gene supplies the remainder. Germline CDR1 GKSSPN, CDR2 SITVG. This CDR3 spans 14 amino acids. Trimming left V 1 base short and J 0 bases short, with 7 bases between.

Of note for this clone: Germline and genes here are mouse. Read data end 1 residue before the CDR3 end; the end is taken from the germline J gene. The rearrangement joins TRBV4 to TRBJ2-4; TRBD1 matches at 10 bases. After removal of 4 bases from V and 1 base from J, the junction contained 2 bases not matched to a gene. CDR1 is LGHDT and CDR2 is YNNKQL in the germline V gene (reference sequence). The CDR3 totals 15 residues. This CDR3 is CASSSGTGGQNTLYF. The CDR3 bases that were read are TGTGCCAGCAGCTCCGGGACAGGGGGTCAAAACACCTTGTAC.

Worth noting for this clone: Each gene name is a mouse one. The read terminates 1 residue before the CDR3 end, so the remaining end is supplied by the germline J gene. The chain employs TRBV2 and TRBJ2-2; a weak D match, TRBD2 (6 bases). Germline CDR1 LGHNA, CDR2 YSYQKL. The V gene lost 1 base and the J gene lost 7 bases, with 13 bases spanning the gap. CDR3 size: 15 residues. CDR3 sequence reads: CASSQAGLWGGQLYF. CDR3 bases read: TGTGCCAGCAGCCAAGCGGGTCTCTGGGGCGGGCAGCTCTAC.

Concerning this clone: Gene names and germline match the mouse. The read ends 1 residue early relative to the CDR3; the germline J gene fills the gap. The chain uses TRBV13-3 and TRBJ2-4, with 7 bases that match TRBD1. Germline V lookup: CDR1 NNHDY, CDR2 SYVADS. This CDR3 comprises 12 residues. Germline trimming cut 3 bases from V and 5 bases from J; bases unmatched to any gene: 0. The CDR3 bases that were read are TGTGCCAGCAGTGCAGGGGGAAACACCTTGTAC. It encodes CASSAGGNTLY. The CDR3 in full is CASSAGGNTLYF.

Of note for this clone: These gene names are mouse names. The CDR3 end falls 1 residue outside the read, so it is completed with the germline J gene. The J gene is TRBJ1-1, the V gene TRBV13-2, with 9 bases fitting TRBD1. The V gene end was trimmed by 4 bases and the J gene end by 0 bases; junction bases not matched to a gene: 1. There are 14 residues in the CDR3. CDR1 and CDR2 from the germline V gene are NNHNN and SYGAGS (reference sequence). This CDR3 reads CASGRTGANTEVFF. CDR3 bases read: TGTGCCAGCGGTAGGACAGGGGCAAACACAGAAGTCTTC.

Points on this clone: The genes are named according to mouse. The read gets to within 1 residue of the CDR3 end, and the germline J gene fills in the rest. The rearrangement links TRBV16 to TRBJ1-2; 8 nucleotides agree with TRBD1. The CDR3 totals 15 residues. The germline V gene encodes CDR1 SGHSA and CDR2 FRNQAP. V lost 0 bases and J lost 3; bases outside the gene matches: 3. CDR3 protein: CASSLDDRGDSDYTF. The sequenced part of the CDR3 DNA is TGTGCAAGCAGCTTAGACGACAGGGGAGACTCCGACTACACC. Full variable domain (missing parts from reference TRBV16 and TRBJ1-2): NAGVIQTPRHKVTGKGQEATLWCEPISGHSAVFWYRQTIVQGLEFLTYFRNQAPIDDSGMPKERFSAQMPNQSHSTLKIQSTQPQDSAVYLCASSLDDRGDSDYTFGSGTRLLVI.

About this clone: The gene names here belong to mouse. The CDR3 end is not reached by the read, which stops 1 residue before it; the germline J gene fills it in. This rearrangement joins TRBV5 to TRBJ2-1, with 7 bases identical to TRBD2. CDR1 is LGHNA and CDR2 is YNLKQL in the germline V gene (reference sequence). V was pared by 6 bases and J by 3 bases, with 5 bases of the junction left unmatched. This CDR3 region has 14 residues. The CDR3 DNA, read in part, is TGTGCCAGCAGTCCTACTGGGGCCTATGCTGAGCAGTTC. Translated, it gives CASSPTGAYAEQF. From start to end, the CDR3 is CASSPTGAYAEQFF.

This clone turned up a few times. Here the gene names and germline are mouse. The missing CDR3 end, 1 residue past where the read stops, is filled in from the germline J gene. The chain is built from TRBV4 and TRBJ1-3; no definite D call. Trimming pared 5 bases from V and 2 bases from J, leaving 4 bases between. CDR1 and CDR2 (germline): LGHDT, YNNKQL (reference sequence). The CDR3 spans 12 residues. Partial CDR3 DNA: TGTGCCAGCAGCCCAACTGGAAATACGCTCTAT. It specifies CASSPTGNTLY. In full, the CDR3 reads CASSPTGNTLYF.

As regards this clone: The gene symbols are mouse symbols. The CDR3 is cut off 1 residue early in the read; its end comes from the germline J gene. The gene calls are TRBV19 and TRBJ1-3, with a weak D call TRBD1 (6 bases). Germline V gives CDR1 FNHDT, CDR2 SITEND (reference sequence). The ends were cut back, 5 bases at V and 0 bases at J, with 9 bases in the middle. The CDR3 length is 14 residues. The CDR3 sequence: CASSTGISGNTLYF. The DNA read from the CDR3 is TGTGCCAGCAGCACAGGGATTTCTGGAAATACGCTCTAT. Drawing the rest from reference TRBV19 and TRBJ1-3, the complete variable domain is GGIITQTPKFLIGQEGQKLTLKCQQNFNHDTMYWYRQDSGKGLRLIYYSITENDLQKGDLSEGYDASREKKSSFSLTVTSAQKNEMAVFLCASSTGISGNTLYFGEGSRLIVV.